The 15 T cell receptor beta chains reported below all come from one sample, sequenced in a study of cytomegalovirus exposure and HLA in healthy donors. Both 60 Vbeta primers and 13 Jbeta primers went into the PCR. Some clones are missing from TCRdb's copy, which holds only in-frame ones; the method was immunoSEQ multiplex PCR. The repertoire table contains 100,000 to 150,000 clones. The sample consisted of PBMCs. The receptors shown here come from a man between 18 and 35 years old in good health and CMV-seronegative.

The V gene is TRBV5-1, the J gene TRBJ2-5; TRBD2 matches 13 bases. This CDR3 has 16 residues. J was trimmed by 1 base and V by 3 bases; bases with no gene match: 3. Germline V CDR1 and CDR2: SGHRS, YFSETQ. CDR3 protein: CASSSTSGGGQETQYF. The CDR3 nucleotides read TGCGCCAGCAGCTCCACTAGCGGGGGGGGCCAAGAGACCCAGTACTTC.

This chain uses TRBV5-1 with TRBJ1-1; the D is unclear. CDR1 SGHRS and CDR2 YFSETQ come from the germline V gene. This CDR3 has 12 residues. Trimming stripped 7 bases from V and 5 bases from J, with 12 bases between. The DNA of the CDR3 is TGCGCCAGCGGCAAGAGGGAAACTGAAGCTTTCTTT. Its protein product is CASGKRETEAFF.

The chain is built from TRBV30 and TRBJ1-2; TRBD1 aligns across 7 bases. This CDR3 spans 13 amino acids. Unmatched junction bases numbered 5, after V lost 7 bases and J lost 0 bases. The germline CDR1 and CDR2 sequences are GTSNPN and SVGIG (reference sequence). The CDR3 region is CAYKTGTNYGYTF. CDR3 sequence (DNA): TGTGCCTACAAGACAGGGACTAACTATGGCTACACCTTC.

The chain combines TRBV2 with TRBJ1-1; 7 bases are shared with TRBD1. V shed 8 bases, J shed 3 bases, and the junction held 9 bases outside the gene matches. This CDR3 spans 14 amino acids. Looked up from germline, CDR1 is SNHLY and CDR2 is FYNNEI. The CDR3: CASGRDRVYTEAFF. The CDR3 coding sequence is TGTGCCAGCGGGAGAGACAGGGTATACACTGAAGCTTTCTTT. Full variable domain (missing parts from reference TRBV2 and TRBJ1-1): EPEVTQTPSHQVTQMGQEVILRCVPISNHLYFYWYRQILGQKVEFLVSFYNNEISEKSEIFDDQFSVERPDGSNFTLKIRSTKLEDSAMYFCASGRDRVYTEAFFGQGTRLTVV.

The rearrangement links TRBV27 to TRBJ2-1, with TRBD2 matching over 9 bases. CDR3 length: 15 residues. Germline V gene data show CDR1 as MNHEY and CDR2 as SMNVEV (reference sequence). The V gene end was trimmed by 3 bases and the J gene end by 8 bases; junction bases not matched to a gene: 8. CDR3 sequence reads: CASSFHSGREYEQFF. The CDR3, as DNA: TGTGCCAGCAGTTTTCATAGCGGGAGAGAGTATGAGCAGTTCTTC.

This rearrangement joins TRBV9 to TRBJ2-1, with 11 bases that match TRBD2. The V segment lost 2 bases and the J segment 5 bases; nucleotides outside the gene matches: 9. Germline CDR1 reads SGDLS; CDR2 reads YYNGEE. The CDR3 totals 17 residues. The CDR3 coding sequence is TGTGCCAGCAGCGTCACTACTAGCGGGGGTCCTCACAATGAGCAGTTCTTC. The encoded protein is CASSVTTSGGPHNEQFF. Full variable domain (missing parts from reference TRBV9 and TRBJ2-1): DSGVTQTPKHLITATGQRVTLRCSPRSGDLSVYWYQQSLDQGLQFLIQYYNGEERAKGNILERFSAQQFPDLHSELNLSSLELGDSALYFCASSVTTSGGPHNEQFFGPGTRLTVL.

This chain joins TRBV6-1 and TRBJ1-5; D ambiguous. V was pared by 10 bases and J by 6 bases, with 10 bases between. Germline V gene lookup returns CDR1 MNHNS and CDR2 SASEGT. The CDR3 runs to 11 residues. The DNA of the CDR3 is TGTGCCACAGGTTTTCCTCAGCCCCAGCATTTT. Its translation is CATGFPQPQHF.

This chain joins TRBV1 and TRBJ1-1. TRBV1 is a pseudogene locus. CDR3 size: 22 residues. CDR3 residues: CTSSWPLEGATVYEIENTEAFF. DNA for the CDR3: TGCACCAGCAGTTGGCCGTTGGAGGGTGCGACGGTTTACGAAATAGAGAACACTGAAGCTTTCTTT.

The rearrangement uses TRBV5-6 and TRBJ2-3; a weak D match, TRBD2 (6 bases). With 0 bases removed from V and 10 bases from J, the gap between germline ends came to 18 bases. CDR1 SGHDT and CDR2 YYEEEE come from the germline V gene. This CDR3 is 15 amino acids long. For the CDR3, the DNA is TGTGCCAGCAGCTTGGGGGGGACTTCCCAACCTGCGCAGTATTTT. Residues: CASSLGGTSQPAQYF.

The CDR3 region is CASSEFSLKYEQYF. CDR3 sequence (DNA): TGTGCCAGCAGTGAATTTTCGCTAAAGTACGAGCAGTACTTC. This chain connects TRBV6-1 to TRBJ2-7; no clear D. CDR1 and CDR2 (germline): MNHNS, SASEGT. Trimming removed 2 bases from V and 4 bases from J, with 12 bases in between. The CDR3 sequence is 14 residues long.

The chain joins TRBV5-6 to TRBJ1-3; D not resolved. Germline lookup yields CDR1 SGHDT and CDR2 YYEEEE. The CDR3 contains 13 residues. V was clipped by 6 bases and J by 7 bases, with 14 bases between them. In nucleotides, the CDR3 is TGTGCCAGCACCTTCTCTTACATGAACACCATATATTTT. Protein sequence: CASTFSYMNTIYF.

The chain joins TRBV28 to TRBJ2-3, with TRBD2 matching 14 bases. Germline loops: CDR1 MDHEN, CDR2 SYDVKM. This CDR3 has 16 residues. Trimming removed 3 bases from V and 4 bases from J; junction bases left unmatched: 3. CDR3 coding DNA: TGTGCCAGCAGTTTGACTAGCGGGAGGGCGGCAGATACGCAGTATTTT. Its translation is CASSLTSGRAADTQYF.

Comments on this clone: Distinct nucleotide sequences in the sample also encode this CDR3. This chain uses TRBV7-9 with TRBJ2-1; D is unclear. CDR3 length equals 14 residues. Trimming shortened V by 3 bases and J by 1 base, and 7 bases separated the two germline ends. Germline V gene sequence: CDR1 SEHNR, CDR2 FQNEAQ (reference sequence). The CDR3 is CASSLAGSYNEQFF. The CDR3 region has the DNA TGTGCCAGCAGCTTGGCAGGATCCTACAATGAGCAGTTCTTC. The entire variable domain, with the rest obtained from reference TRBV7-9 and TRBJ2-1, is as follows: DTGVSQNPRHKITKRGQNVTFRCDPISEHNRLYWYRQTLGQGPEFLTYFQNEAQLEKSRLLSDRFSAERPKGSFSTLEIQRTEQGDSAMYLCASSLAGSYNEQFFGPGTRLTVL.

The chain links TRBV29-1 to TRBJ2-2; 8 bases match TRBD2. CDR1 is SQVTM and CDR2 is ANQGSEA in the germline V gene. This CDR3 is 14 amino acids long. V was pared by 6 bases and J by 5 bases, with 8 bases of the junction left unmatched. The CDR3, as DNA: TGCAGCGTGGTCAGCGGGAGTGCAACCGGGGAGCTGTTTTTT. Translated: CSVVSGSATGELFF.

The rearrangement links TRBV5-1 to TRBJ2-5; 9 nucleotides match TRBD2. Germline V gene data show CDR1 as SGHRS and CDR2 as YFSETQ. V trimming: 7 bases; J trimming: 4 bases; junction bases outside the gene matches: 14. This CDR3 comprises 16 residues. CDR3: CASSREAGGERETQYF. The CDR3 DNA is TGCGCCAGCTCTCGGGAAGCGGGAGGAGAAAGAGAGACCCAGTACTTC.